This TCR beta chain derives from a study of blood T cell repertoires in COVID-19. Study-wide background: PBMCs, B-cell-depleted T cells, or T cells provided the cDNA or gDNA that made up the material.

Authors' processing steps: Reference gene primer amplification yielded estimated nucleated cell counts. Sequencing was performed with immunoSEQ multiplex PCR; in TCRdb, only in-frame clones are kept and a portion is missing. The DNA was the basis for D and trimming; V, J and clone size are from that table. Of approximately 70,000 clones listed, around 90% are singletons. Germline loops: CDR1 SGHRS, CDR2 YFSETQ. The V and J ends lost 2 bases and 3 bases respectively, with 9 bases between them. The CDR3 runs to 13 residues. The chain combines TRBV5-1 with TRBJ2-7, with D unclear. The TCR comes from a woman aged 60-70 years with active COVID-19. Material for sequencing was peripheral blood. Here the CDR3 reads CASSLNLDYEQYF. The CDR3 region has the DNA TGCGCCAGCAGCTTAAACTTAGACTACGAGCAGTACTTC.